Below, 12 T cell receptor beta chains from the same sample are listed, as sequenced in a study of T-cell memory formation after mild COVID-19. TCRdb reprocessed the 5' RACE reads with MiXCR, giving one entry per CDR3 protein. The sample includes about 170,000 distinct CDR3 sequences, roughly 13% of them seen just once. The specimen was PBMCs or a T cell subset sorted from them (not recorded which). Every receptor here comes from a man between 18 and 35 years old who had mild COVID-19 (a few samples of this study predate the infection). Cell type and time point are not known.

Many counts were recorded for this clonotype. The chain couples TRBV7-3 to TRBJ2-2; D is undetermined. This CDR3 comprises 13 residues. The ends were cut back, 4 bases at V and 5 bases at J, with 8 bases in the middle. Germline CDR1 reads SGHTA; CDR2 reads FQGTGA. CDR3 residues: CASSSGWTGELFF. CDR3 nucleotide sequence: TGTGCCAGCAGCTCCGGGTGGACCGGGGAGCTGTTTTTT. Variable domain in full (rest from reference TRBV7-3 and TRBJ2-2): GAGVSQTPSNKVTEKGKYVELRCDPISGHTALYWYRQSLGQGPEFLIYFQGTGAADDSGLPNDRFFAVRPEGSVSTLKIQRTERGDSAVYLCASSSGWTGELFFGEGSRLTVL.

This clonotype was observed a few times. CDR3 in DNA: TGTGCCAGCAGGGACAGGGGGACCGGGACCGGGGAGCTGTTTTTT. Its protein is CASRDRGTGTGELFF. The gene calls are TRBV9 and TRBJ2-2; 10 nucleotides agree with TRBD1. CDR3 length equals 15 residues. CDR1 and CDR2 from the germline V gene are SGDLS and YYNGEE. V was pared by 5 bases and J by 5 bases, with 6 bases of the junction left unmatched.

This clonotype was counted between two and nine times. The CDR3 nucleotides are TGCAGTGCTAGTATGACAGGTGTCATCGGCGGAGCTTTCTTT. Translated, it gives CSASMTGVIGGAFF. The rearrangement uses TRBV20-1 and TRBJ1-1, with TRBD1 as a possible D gene (6 bases). Germline-derived CDR1 and CDR2 are DFQATT and SNEGSKA (reference sequence). Deletions cut 3 bases from V and 10 bases from J, with 21 bases between. This CDR3 contains 14 residues.

A remark on this clonotype: One end of the junction does not line up with germline, which may come from a read error. This chain joins TRBV6-5 and TRBJ1-5; 11 bases map to TRBD1. Looked up from germline, CDR1 is MNHEY and CDR2 is SVGAGI. The CDR3 consists of 18 residues. The CDR3 DNA follows: TGTGCAAGCAGTAGAAACAGTCCGGGACAGGGGGGAAATCAGCCCCAGCATTTT. This gives the protein CASSRNSPGQGGNQPQHF.

The table lists this clonotype with a few counts. The gene calls are TRBV5-1 and TRBJ2-5; D uncertain. V lost 2 bases and J 1 base, leaving 6 bases between the germline ends. Germline lookup yields CDR1 SGHRS and CDR2 YFSETQ. The CDR3 covers 13 residues. CDR3 in amino acids: CASSLQSQETQYF. The CDR3 DNA reads as TGCGCCAGCAGCTTACAGAGCCAAGAGACCCAGTACTTC.

The chain couples TRBV7-2 to TRBJ2-7; 7 bases are a match to TRBD2. The CDR3 length is 15 residues. The V segment lost 4 bases and the J segment 6 bases; nucleotides outside the gene matches: 12. Per the germline V gene, CDR1 is SGHTA and CDR2 is FQGNSA. CDR3 sequence (DNA): TGTGCCAGCAGCTCCCGGACTAGGGCGGATGGCGAGCAGTACTTC. This sequence encodes CASSSRTRADGEQYF.

The chain employs TRBV20-1 and TRBJ2-3; D unresolved. Trimming pared 3 bases from V and 2 bases from J, leaving 21 bases between. This CDR3 region has 17 residues. Germline values: CDR1 DFQATT, CDR2 SNEGSKA (reference sequence). CDR3 sequence (DNA): TGCAGTGCTAGGAGCTTGGGGAAAAGACTTTACACAGATACGCAGTATTTT. Translating gives CSARSLGKRLYTDTQYF.

V and J are TRBV5-1 and TRBJ2-3, with TRBD2 matching 10 bases. Looked up from germline, CDR1 is SGHRS and CDR2 is YFSETQ. Germline trimming cut 1 base from V and 5 bases from J; bases unmatched to any gene: 1. CDR3 length equals 14 residues. CDR3 DNA: TGCGCCAGCAGCTTGATAGCGGGGGGAGATACGCAGTATTTT. The encoded protein is CASSLIAGGDTQYF.

The chain is built from TRBV9 and TRBJ1-5; possibly TRBD1 for D (5 bases). The CDR3 length is 14 residues. V dropped 3 bases and J dropped 5 bases, with 12 bases sitting between them. In germline, CDR1 is SGDLS, CDR2 YYNGEE. The CDR3 loop is CASSGPGQYQPQHF. The DNA for the CDR3 is TGTGCCAGCAGCGGACCAGGACAATATCAGCCCCAGCATTTT.

The chain carries TRBV27 and TRBJ1-5, with 9 bases matching TRBD1. The CDR3 length is 16 residues. Per the germline V gene, CDR1 is MNHEY and CDR2 is SMNVEV (reference sequence). V was pared by 6 bases and J by 2 bases, with 8 bases of the junction left unmatched. CDR3 DNA sequence: TGTGCCAGCAGGTCTACAGGGGGCGTGGGCAATCAGCCCCAGCATTTT. Translation: CASRSTGGVGNQPQHF.

The chain uses TRBV4-2 and TRBJ2-2; 7 bases fit TRBD2. Germline CDR1 LGHNA, CDR2 YNFKEQ. The CDR3 has 13 amino acids. Trimming removed 7 bases from V and 6 bases from J; junction bases left unmatched: 5. CDR3 amino acids: CASTRSGSGELFF. The CDR3 DNA is TGTGCCAGCACCCGTAGCGGGTCCGGGGAGCTGTTTTTT.

The chain is built from TRBV29-1 and TRBJ2-5; weak D call: TRBD1 (6 bases). Germline CDR1 is SQVTM and CDR2 is ANQGSEA. The length of the CDR3 is 13 residues. V was shortened by 7 bases and J by 4 bases, with 16 bases between the two germline ends. The CDR3 is CSGRDGRGETQYF. The CDR3 nucleotides read TGCAGCGGACGCGATGGCAGGGGAGAGACCCAGTACTTC.